This T cell receptor beta chain was recorded in a study of blood T cell repertoires in COVID-19. Overall study: PBMCs, B-cell-depleted T cells, or T cells provided the cDNA or gDNA that made up the material.

Per the authors' pipeline: Amplification of reference gene primers provided the estimated nucleated cell counts. This table comes from immunoSEQ multiplex PCR, and its TCRdb copy is limited to in-frame clones, with some not included. D and trimming come from the DNA, and the V and J calls and clone size come from that table. The table shows around 92,000 clones, with about 83% occurring only once. Trimming shortened V by 2 bases and J by 0 bases, and 14 bases separated the two germline ends. The length of the CDR3 is 17 residues. In germline, CDR1 is MNHEY, CDR2 SVGEGT. The chain is built from TRBV6-2 or TRBV6-3 and TRBJ2-1; TRBD2 is a possible D gene (5 bases). The sequencing input was peripheral blood. This sequence originates from a human donor in a cohort sampled during active COVID-19. This CDR3 is CASSYVAGESSYNEQFF. CDR3 nucleotides: TGTGCCAGCAGTTACGTGGCGGGCGAGAGCTCCTACAATGAGCAGTTCTTC.